This T cell receptor (beta chain) is drawn from a study of blood T cell repertoires in COVID-19. On the study more broadly: The United States, Italy and Spain supplied acute and convalescent COVID-19 samples. From T cells, B-cell-depleted T cells, or PBMCs came the material, which was cDNA or gDNA.

As regards this clone: The identical CDR3 is also encoded by other nucleotide sequences in the sample.

The authors' processing: Estimation of nucleated cell counts relied on the amplification of reference gene primers. Profiling relied on immunoSEQ multiplex PCR, and the TCRdb table lists in-frame clones only, not all of them. That table supplies the V and J calls and clone size; D and trimming were determined from the DNA. Found here are 250,000 to 350,000 clones, roughly 90% of them singletons; the top ten hold approximately 14%. Seattle researchers signed up patients amid active infection and tracked them longitudinally. The CDR3 covers 12 residues. V lost 6 bases, J lost 4 bases, and 5 bases stayed unmatched. Germline CDR1 reads SQVTM; CDR2 reads ANQGSEA.

This receptor was obtained from a woman in her seventies with COVID-19, enrolled during active disease. Sequencing input: peripheral blood. V and J are TRBV29-1 and TRBJ1-1; 7 bases agree with TRBD1. For the CDR3, the DNA is TGCAGCGTAGATCCAGGGGGCACTGAAGCTTTCTTT. This sequence encodes CSVDPGGTEAFF.